Listed below are T cell receptor beta chains from one sample, sequenced in a study of T-cell memory formation after mild COVID-19. One entry per CDR3 protein, called by TCRdb with MiXCR from the 5' RACE reads. This table holds 92,000 or so distinct CDR3 sequences, about 12% found once. What was sequenced was PBMCs or a T cell subset sorted from them (not recorded which). These receptors all stem from an adult woman who had mild COVID-19 (a few samples of this study predate the infection). Cell type and time point are not known. The CDR3 runs from the conserved cysteine through the conserved F or W. The D gene is left open where the match is weak. A clone size is listed for some rows: how often the clone was seen (once, few, many), or a class if it is expanded.

TRBD2 | TRBJ2-7 | few | TRBV30 | CAGQGLAGYEQYF | TGTGCCGGGCAAGGACTAGCGGGGTACGAGCAGTACTTC
. | TRBJ1-2 | . | TRBV6-4 | CASSSDSYGYTF | TGTGCCAGCAGTTCGGACAGCTATGGCTACACCTTC
. | TRBJ2-2 | few | TRBV4-2 | CASSQDYSGGRDGELFF | TGTGCCAGCAGCCAAGATTACAGCGGAGGGCGAGACGGGGAGCTGTTTTTT
. | TRBJ1-2 | few | TRBV7-9 | CASSLPRGAASDGYTF | TGTGCCAGCAGCTTACCAAGGGGGGCGGCAAGTGATGGCTACACCTTC
TRBD1 | TRBJ2-7 | . | TRBV5-1 | CASSWTGKSYEQYF | TGCGCCAGCAGCTGGACAGGTAAAAGCTACGAGCAGTACTTC
. | TRBJ2-2 | . | TRBV5-1 | CASSGAGTENTGELFF | TGCGCCAGCAGTGGGGCCGGGACGGAGAACACCGGGGAGCTGTTTTTT
TRBD2 | TRBJ2-7 | few | TRBV18 | CASSLRGSGRIGYEQYF | TGTGCCAGCTCACTCCGAGGTAGCGGGAGAATCGGCTACGAGCAGTACTTC
TRBD1 | TRBJ2-7 | . | TRBV7-9 | CASSPPQGAYEQYF | TGTGCCAGCAGCCCCCCCCAGGGGGCCTACGAGCAGTACTTC
TRBD1 | TRBJ1-2 | . | TRBV4-3 | CASSQVLRDSSGYTF | TGCGCCAGCAGCCAAGTGTTAAGGGACAGTTCCGGCTACACCTTC
TRBD1 | TRBJ2-1 | many | TRBV5-1 | CASSLAGGNYNEQFF | TGCGCCAGCAGCTTGGCAGGGGGAAACTACAATGAGCAGTTCTTC
. | TRBJ2-7 | few | TRBV4-1 | CASSQDIRDGTYEQYF | TGCGCCAGCAGCCAAGACATTCGGGATGGTACCTACGAGCAGTACTTC
. | TRBJ2-5 | many | TRBV7-8 | CASSLVWTAYQETQYF | TGTGCCAGCAGCTTAGTTTGGACAGCGTACCAAGAGACCCAGTACTTC
. | TRBJ1-4 | . | TRBV5-1 | CASSLSGEKLFF | TGCGCCAGCAGCTTGAGTGGAGAAAAACTGTTTTTT
. | TRBJ2-1 | . | TRBV15 | CATSRGPGERDYNEQFF | TGTGCCACCAGCAGAGGCCCAGGGGAGAGGGATTACAATGAGCAGTTCTTC
TRBD1 | TRBJ2-2 | many | TRBV12-3/TRBV12-4 | CARHRGRLDTGELFF | TGTGCCAGGCACAGGGGGCGGCTGGACACCGGGGAGCTGTTTTTT
. | TRBJ2-5 | many | TRBV4-1 | CASSQVGLEQETQYF | TGCGCCAGCAGCCAAGTTGGTCTGGAACAAGAGACCCAGTACTTC
TRBD2 | TRBJ2-7 | few | TRBV27 | CASSQSSGSNEQYF | TGTGCCAGCAGTCAATCTAGCGGGAGTAACGAGCAGTACTTC
. | TRBJ2-7 | . | TRBV4-2 | CASSQGRAYEQYF | TGTGCCAGCAGCCAAGGGAGGGCCTACGAGCAGTACTTC
. | TRBJ1-2 | . | TRBV4-3 | CASSLTGLDGYTF | TGCGCCAGCAGCCTGACAGGATTAGATGGCTACACCTTC
TRBD1 | TRBJ1-2 | . | TRBV4-2 | CASSQSGGYGYTF | TGTGCCAGCAGCCAGTCAGGGGGCTATGGCTACACCTTC
. | TRBJ2-2 | few | TRBV29-1 | CSVEDVDTNTGELFF | TGCAGCGTTGAAGACGTCGACACGAACACCGGGGAGCTGTTTTTT
. | TRBJ2-1 | . | TRBV5-1 | CASNWRGSSYNEQFF | TGCGCCAGCAATTGGAGGGGGAGCTCCTACAATGAGCAGTTCTTC
. | TRBJ2-2 | . | TRBV12-3/TRBV12-4 | CASSRVGLPGELFF | TGTGCCAGCAGCAGGGTCGGGCTCCCCGGGGAGCTGTTTTTT
. | TRBJ1-1 | . | TRBV7-9 | CASSLTPAGLTEAFF | TGTGCCAGCAGCTTAACGCCGGCGGGGCTGACTGAAGCTTTCTTT
. | TRBJ2-3 | . | TRBV19 | CASSITPGPGDTQYF | TGTGCCAGTAGTATTACCCCGGGACCGGGGGATACGCAGTATTTT
. | TRBJ1-5 | . | TRBV30 | CAWSLGVGQPQHF | TGTGCCTGGAGTTTGGGGGTTGGTCAGCCCCAGCATTTT
. | TRBJ2-7 | . | TRBV7-8 | CASSLPAYEQYF | TGTGCCAGCAGCTTACCAGCCTACGAGCAGTACTTC
TRBD2 | TRBJ2-5 | few | TRBV3-1 | CASSQARASGGGQETQYF | TGTGCCAGCAGCCAAGCTCGGGCTAGCGGGGGGGGCCAAGAGACCCAGTACTTC
TRBD1 | TRBJ2-7 | . | TRBV7-9 | CASTVRGQNYEQYF | TGTGCCAGCACCGTCAGGGGACAGAACTACGAGCAGTACTTC
. | TRBJ2-7 | . | TRBV6-5 | CASSYHRESYEQYF | TGTGCCAGCAGTTACCACAGGGAAAGTTACGAGCAGTACTTC
. | TRBJ2-1 | few | TRBV30 | CAWSYDSNNEQFF | TGTGCCTGGAGCTATGACTCGAACAATGAGCAGTTCTTC
TRBD2 | TRBJ2-3 | . | TRBV7-9 | CASSPGTSGISDTQYF | TGTGCCAGCAGCCCCGGGACTAGCGGGATTTCAGATACGCAGTATTTT
. | TRBJ1-1 | few | TRBV7-3 | CASSFPGLNTEAFF | TGTGCCAGCAGCTTCCCCGGCCTGAACACTGAAGCTTTCTTT
. | TRBJ1-2 | few | TRBV20-1 | CSADSPEQAYYGYTF | TGCAGTGCTGACTCACCGGAACAGGCATACTATGGCTACACCTTC
. | TRBJ2-7 | few | TRBV6-1 | CASSEMYTSYEQYF | TGTGCCAGCAGTGAAATGTATACATCCTACGAGCAGTACTTC
TRBD2 | TRBJ2-1 | many | TRBV6-4 | CASRLVSSTSLSYNEQFF | TGTGCCAGCAGGCTAGTTTCATCGACTAGCCTCTCCTACAATGAGCAGTTCTTC
. | TRBJ1-2 | . | TRBV12-3/TRBV12-4 | CASSPERTYGYTF | TGTGCCAGCAGTCCCGAGCGGACTTATGGCTACACCTTC
. | TRBJ1-1 | . | TRBV5-6 | CASSLEEDGNTEAFF | TGTGCCAGCAGCTTAGAAGAAGACGGGAACACTGAAGCTTTCTTT
TRBD1 | TRBJ2-1 | . | TRBV4-3 | CASSQTTGFYNEQFF | TGCGCCAGCAGCCAGACGACAGGGTTCTACAATGAGCAGTTCTTC
TRBD2 | TRBJ2-1 | . | TRBV7-9 | CASHPSGSSYNEQFF | TGTGCCAGTCACCCTAGCGGGAGCTCCTACAATGAGCAGTTCTTC
. | TRBJ2-2 | few | TRBV2 | CASSEYSRPNPPANTGELFF | TGTGCCAGCAGTGAATATTCCAGGCCAAACCCGCCCGCCAACACCGGGGAGCTGTTTTTT
. | TRBJ1-4 | . | TRBV5-6 | CASSTRQIEKLFF | TGTGCCAGCAGTACCAGGCAGATTGAAAAACTGTTTTTT
. | TRBJ2-3 | few | TRBV24-1 | CATSESQGKDTQYF | TGTGCCACCAGTGAGTCCCAGGGGAAAGATACGCAGTATTTT
TRBD1 | TRBJ2-2 | few | TRBV24-1 | CATSDAGQGSNTGELFF | TGTGCCACCAGTGATGCGGGACAGGGCTCGAACACCGGGGAGCTGTTTTTT
. | TRBJ1-1 | . | TRBV6-1 | CATSGGQGTEAFF | TGTGCCACCTCCGGGGGCCAGGGCACTGAAGCTTTCTTT
. | TRBJ2-5 | few | TRBV25-1 | CASSDMYTQYF | TGTGCCAGCAGTGATATGTACACCCAGTACTTC
TRBD1 | TRBJ2-1 | many | TRBV5-5 | CASSTPDRVVGNEQFF | TGTGCCAGCAGCACCCCCGACAGGGTGGTGGGCAATGAGCAGTTCTTC
TRBD2 | TRBJ2-3 | . | TRBV7-2 | CASKLPGTSGTDTQYF | TGTGCCAGCAAACTACCGGGGACTAGCGGCACAGATACGCAGTATTTT
. | TRBJ2-7 | . | TRBV18 | CASSPRGLDEQYF | TGTGCCAGCTCACCCAGAGGACTTGACGAGCAGTACTTC
. | TRBJ2-1 | . | TRBV11-2 | CASSLGEGVHEQFF | TGTGCCAGCAGCTTAGGTGAAGGGGTGCATGAGCAGTTCTTC
TRBD2 | TRBJ2-1 | once | TRBV7-2 | CASSLMVGTSGYNEQFF | TGTGCCAGCAGCTTAATGGTGGGGACTAGCGGCTACAATGAGCAGTTCTTC
. | TRBJ2-7 | . | TRBV5-5 | CASSLVATAYEQYF | TGTGCCAGCAGCTTGGTGGCTACCGCCTACGAGCAGTACTTC
. | TRBJ2-3 | . | TRBV5-5 | CATARVSGEADTQYF | TGTGCCACCGCCCGGGTTTCAGGGGAGGCAGATACGCAGTATTTT
TRBD2 | TRBJ2-5 | . | TRBV4-3 | CASSQDLGTSGREETKETQYF | TGCGCCAGCAGCCAAGATTTGGGGACTAGCGGGAGAGAAGAGACGAAAGAGACCCAGTACTTC
TRBD1 | TRBJ1-3 | . | TRBV5-1 | CASSPGTGGSSGNTIYF | TGCGCCAGCAGCCCCGGGACAGGGGGCAGCTCTGGAAACACCATATATTTT
TRBD1 | TRBJ2-7 | few | TRBV18 | CASSPWDRDYEQYF | TGTGCCAGCTCACCATGGGACAGGGACTACGAGCAGTACTTC
. | TRBJ1-2 | . | TRBV5-1 | CASSMVSVLYYGYTF | TGCGCCAGCAGCATGGTGTCCGTACTCTACTATGGCTACACCTTC
. | TRBJ2-7 | few | TRBV15 | CATSSGGGGFYEQYF | TGTGCCACCAGCAGCGGCGGAGGGGGGTTCTACGAGCAGTACTTC
. | TRBJ2-6 | few | TRBV12-3/TRBV12-4 | CASSTPSGANVLTF | TGTGCCAGCAGTACTCCTTCTGGGGCCAACGTCCTGACTTTC
TRBD1 | TRBJ1-6 | many | TRBV5-1 | CASTMTGDSSPLHF | TGCGCCAGCACCATGACAGGGGATTCTTCACCCCTCCACTTT